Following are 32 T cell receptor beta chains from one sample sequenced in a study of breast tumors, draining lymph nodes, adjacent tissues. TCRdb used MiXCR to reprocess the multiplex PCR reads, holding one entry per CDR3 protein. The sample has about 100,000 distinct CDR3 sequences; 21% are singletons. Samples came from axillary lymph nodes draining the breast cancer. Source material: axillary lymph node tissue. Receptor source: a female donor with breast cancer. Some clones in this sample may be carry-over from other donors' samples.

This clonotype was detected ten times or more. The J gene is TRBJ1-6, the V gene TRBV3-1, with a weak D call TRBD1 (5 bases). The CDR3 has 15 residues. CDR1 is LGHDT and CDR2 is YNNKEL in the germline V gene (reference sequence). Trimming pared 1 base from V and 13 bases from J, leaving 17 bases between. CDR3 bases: TGTGCCAGCAGCCAAGGCGTTGGAGGGGCGAGGCCCCTCCACTTT. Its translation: CASSQGVGGARPLHF.

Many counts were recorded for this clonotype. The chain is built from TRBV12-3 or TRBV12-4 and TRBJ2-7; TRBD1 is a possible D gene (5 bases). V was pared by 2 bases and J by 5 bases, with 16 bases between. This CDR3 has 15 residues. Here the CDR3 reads CASSLRRGAVDEQYF. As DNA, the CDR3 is TGTGCCAGCAGTTTAAGAAGGGGCGCCGTGGACGAGCAGTACTTC.

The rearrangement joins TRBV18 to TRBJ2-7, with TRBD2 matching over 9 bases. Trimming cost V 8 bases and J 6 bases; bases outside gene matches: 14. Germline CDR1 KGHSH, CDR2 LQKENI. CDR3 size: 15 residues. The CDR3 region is CASARLAEAAGEQYF. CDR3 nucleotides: TGTGCCAGCGCGAGACTAGCGGAGGCCGCGGGCGAGCAGTACTTC.

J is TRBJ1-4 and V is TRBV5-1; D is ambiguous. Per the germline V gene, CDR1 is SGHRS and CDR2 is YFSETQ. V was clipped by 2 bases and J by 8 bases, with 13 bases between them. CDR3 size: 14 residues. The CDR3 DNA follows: TGCGCCAGCAGCTTAAACGAGGTTCGGGAAAAACTGTTTTTT. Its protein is CASSLNEVREKLFF.

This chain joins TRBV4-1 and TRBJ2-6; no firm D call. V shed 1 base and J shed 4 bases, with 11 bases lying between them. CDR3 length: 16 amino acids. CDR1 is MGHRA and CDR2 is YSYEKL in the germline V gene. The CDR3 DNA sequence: TGCGCCAGCAGCCAAGTATATGCAGCGGGGGCCAACGTCCTGACTTTC. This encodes CASSQVYAAGANVLTF.

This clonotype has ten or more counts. CDR3 DNA: TGTGCCTTACGGACAGTGTTCTCTGGAAACACCATATATTTT. This gives the protein CALRTVFSGNTIYF. The chain combines TRBV2 with TRBJ1-3, with D possibly TRBD1 on 6 matching bases. CDR3 length equals 14 residues. Germline CDR1 SNHLY, CDR2 FYNNEI. V was pared by 11 bases and J by 0 bases, with 14 bases between. Drawing the rest from reference TRBV2 and TRBJ1-3, the complete variable domain is EPEVTQTPSHQVTQMGQEVILRCVPISNHLYFYWYRQILGQKVEFLVSFYNNEISEKSEIFDDQFSVERPDGSNFTLKIRSTKLEDSAMYFCALRTVFSGNTIYFGEGSWLTVV.

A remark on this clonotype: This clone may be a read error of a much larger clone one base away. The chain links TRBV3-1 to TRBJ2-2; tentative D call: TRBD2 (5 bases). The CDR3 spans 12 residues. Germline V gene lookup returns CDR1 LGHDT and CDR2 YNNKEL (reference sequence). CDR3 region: CASRDLTGELSF. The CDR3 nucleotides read TGTGCCAGCAGGGATCTCACCGGGGAGCTGTCTTTT. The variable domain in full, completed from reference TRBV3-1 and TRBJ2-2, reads DTAVSQTPKYLVTQMGNDKSIKCEQNLGHDTMYWYKQDSKKFLKIMFSYNNKELIINETVPNRFSPKSPDKAHLNLHINSLELGDSAVYFCASRDLTGELSFGEGSRLTVL.

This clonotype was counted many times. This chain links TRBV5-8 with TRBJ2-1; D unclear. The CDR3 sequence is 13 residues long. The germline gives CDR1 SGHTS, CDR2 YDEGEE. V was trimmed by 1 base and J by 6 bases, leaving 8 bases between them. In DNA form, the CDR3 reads TGTGCCAGCAGCTTGCCACTCCGCAATGAGCAGTTCTTC. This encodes CASSLPLRNEQFF. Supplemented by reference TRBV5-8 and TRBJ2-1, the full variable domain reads EAGVTQSPTHLIKTRGQQATLRCSPISGHTSVYWYQQALGLGLQFLLWYDEGEERNRGNFPPRFSGRQFPNYSSELNVNALELEDSALYLCASSLPLRNEQFFGPGTRLTVL.

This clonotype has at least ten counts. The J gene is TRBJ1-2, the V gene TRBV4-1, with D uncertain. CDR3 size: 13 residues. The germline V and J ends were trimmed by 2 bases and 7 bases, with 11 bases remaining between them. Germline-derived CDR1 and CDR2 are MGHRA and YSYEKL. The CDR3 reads CASSQPSRSGYTF. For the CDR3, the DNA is TGCGCCAGCAGCCAACCAAGTCGGTCTGGCTACACCTTC.

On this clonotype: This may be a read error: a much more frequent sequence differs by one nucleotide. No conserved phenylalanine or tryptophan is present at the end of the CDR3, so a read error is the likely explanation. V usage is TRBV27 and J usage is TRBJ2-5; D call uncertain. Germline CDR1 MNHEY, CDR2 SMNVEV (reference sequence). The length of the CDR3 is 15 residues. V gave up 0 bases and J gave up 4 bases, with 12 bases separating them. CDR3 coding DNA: TGTGCCAGCAGTTTATCGATGGGCTTATCAGAGACCCAGTACCTC. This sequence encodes CASSLSMGLSETQYL.

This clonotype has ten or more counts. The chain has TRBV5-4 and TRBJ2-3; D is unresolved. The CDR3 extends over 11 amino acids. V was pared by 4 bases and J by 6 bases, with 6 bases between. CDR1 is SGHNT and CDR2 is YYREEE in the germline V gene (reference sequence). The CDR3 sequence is CASSLRDTQYF. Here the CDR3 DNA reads TGTGCCAGCAGCCTCCGGGATACGCAGTATTTT.

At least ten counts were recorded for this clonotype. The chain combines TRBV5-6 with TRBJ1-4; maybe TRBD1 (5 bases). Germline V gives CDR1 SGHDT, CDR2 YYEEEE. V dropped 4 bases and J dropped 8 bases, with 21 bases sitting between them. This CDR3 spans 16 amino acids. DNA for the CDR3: TGTGCCAGCAGCACCCCGGCCTTCCGGGGGAAGGAAAAACTGTTTTTT. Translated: CASSTPAFRGKEKLFF.

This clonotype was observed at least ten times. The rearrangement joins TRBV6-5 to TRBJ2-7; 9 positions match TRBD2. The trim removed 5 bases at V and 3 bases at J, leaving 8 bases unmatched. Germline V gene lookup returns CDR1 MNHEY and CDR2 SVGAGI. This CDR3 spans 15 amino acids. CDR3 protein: CASSQSSSGNYEQYF. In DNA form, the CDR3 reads TGTGCCAGCAGTCAATCATCTAGCGGGAACTACGAGCAGTACTTC.

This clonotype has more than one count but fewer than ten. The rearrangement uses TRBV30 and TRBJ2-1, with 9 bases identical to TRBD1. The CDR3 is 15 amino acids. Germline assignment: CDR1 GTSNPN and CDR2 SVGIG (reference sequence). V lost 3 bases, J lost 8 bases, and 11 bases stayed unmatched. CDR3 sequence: CAWRSGTGIFYEQFF. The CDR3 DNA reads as TGTGCCTGGAGATCCGGGACAGGGATCTTCTATGAGCAGTTCTTC.

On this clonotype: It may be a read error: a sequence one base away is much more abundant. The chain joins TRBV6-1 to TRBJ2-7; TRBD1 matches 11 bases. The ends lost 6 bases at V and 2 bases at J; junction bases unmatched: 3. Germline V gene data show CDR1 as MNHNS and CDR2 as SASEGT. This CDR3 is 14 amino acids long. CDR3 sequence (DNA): TGTGCCAGCAGCAGGGACAGGGGGGCCTACGAGCAGTACTTC. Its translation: CASSRDRGAYEQYF.

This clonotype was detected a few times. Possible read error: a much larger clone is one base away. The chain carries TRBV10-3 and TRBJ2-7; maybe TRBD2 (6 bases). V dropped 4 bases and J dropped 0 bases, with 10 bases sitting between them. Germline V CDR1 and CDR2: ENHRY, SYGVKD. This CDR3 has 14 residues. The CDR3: CAISGATSSYEQYF. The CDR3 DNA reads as TGTGCCATCAGTGGGGCGACTAGCTCCTACGAGCAGTACTTC.

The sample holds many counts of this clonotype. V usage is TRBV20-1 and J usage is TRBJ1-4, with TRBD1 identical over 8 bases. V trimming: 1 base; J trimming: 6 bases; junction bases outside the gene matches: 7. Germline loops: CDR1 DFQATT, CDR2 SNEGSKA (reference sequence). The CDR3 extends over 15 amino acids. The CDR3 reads CSARVIGQGDEKLFF. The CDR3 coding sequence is TGCAGTGCTAGAGTTATAGGACAGGGTGATGAAAAACTGTTTTTT.

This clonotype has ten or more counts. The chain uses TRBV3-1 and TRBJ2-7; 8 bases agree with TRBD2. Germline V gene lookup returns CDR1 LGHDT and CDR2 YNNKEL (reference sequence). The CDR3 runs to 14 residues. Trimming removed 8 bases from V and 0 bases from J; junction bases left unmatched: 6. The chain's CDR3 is CASPQAGVSYEQYF. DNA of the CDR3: TGTGCCAGCCCGCAAGCGGGAGTCTCCTACGAGCAGTACTTC.

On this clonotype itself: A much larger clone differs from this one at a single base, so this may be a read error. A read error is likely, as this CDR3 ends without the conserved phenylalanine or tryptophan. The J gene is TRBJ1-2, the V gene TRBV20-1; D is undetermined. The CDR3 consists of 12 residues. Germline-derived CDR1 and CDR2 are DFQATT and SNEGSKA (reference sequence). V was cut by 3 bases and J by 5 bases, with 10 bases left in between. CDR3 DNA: TGCAGTGCTAGTAGGCAGATTTATGGCTACACCCTC. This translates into CSASRQIYGYTL.

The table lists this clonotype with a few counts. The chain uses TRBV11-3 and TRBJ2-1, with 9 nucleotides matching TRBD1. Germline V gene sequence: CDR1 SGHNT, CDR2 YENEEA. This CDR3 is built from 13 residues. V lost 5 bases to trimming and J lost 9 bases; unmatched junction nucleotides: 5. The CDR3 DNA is TGTGCCAGCAGCCGGGACAGGGTCGGTGAGCAGTTCTTC. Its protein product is CASSRDRVGEQFF. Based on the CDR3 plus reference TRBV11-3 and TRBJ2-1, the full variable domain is EAGVVQSPRYKIIEKKQPVAFWCNPISGHNTLYWYLQNLGQGPELLIRYENEEAVDDSQLPKDRFSAERLKGVDSTLKIQPAELGDSAVYLCASSRDRVGEQFFGPGTRLTVL.

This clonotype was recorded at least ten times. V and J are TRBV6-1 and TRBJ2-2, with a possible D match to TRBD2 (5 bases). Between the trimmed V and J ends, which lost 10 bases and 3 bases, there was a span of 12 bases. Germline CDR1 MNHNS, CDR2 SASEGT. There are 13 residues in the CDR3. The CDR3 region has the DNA TGTGCCACCCCCCGGGGATACACCGGGGAGCTGTTTTTT. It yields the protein CATPRGYTGELFF.

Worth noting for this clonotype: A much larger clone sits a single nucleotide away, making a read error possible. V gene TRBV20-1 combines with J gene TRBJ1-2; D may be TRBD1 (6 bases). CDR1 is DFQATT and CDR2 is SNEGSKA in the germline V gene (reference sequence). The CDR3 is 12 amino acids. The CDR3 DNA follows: TGCAGTGCTAGAGGGGGGCGGGTTGGCTACGCCTTC. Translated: CSARGGRVGYAF.

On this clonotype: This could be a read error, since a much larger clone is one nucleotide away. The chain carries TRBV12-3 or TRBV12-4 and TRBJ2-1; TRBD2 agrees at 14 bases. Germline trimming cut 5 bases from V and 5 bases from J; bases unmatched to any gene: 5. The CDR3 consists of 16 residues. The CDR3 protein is CASSPKTSGGDNEQFF. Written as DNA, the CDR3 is TGTGCCAGCAGTCCAAAGACTAGCGGGGGGGACAATGAGCAGTTCTTC.

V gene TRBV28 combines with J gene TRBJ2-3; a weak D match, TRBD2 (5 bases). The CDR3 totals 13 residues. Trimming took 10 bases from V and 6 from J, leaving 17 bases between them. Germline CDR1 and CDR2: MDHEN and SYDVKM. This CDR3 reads CAIGEPTGDTQYF. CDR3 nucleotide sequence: TGTGCCATCGGAGAACCCACGGGGGATACGCAGTATTTT.

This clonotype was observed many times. The DNA for the CDR3 is TGTGCCAGCAGCTTGCACCGCCGGGACTTTAGCACAGATACGCAGTATTTT. Protein: CASSLHRRDFSTDTQYF. The J gene is TRBJ2-3, the V gene TRBV5-6, with D perhaps TRBD2 (6 bases). The germline gives CDR1 SGHDT, CDR2 YYEEEE. V shed 1 base and J shed 0 bases, with 15 bases lying between them. This CDR3 is 17 amino acids long.

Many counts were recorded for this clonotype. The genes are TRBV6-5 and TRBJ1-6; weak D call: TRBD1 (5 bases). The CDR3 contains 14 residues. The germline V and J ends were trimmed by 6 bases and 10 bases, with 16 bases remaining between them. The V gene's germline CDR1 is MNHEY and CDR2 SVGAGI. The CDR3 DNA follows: TGTGCCAGCAGCCCCGGGACCGCCTGGTCACCCCTCCACTTT. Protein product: CASSPGTAWSPLHF.

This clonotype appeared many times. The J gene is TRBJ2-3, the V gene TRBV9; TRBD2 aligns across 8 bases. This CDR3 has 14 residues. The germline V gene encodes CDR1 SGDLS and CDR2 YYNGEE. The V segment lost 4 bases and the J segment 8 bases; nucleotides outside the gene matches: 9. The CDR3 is CASSPAYGRGTQYF. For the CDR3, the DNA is TGTGCCAGCAGCCCCGCGTACGGGAGGGGTACGCAGTATTTT.

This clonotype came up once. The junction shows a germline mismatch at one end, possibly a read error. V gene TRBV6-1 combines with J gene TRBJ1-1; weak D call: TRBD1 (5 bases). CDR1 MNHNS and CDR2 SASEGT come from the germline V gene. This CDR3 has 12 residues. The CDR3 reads CACRDSDTEAFF. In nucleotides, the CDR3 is TGTGCCTGCAGGGACTCGGACACTGAAGCTTTCTTT.

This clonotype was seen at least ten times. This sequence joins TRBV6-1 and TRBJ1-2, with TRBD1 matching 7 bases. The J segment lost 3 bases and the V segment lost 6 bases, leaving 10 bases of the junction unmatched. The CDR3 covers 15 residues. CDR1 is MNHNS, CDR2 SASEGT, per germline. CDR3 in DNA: TGTGCCAGCAGAAAAACTCCCGGGACAGACTATGGCTACACCTTC. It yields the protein CASRKTPGTDYGYTF.

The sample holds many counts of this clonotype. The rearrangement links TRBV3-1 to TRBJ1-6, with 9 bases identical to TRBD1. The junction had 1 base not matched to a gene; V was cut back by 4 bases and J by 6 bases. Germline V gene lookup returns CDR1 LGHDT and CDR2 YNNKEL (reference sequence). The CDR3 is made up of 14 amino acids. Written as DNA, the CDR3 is TGTGCCAGCAGCCGACAGGGGGGTAATTCACCCCTCCACTTT. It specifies CASSRQGGNSPLHF.

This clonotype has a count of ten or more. The DNA of the CDR3 is TGCGCCAGCAGCCCGGGGGGGGCACAAGAGACCCAGTACTTC. This codes for CASSPGGAQETQYF. V gene TRBV4-1 combines with J gene TRBJ2-5, with 8 bases fitting TRBD2. J gave up 2 bases and V 4 bases, and 3 bases lay outside the gene matches. Germline assignment: CDR1 MGHRA and CDR2 YSYEKL. The CDR3 consists of 14 residues.

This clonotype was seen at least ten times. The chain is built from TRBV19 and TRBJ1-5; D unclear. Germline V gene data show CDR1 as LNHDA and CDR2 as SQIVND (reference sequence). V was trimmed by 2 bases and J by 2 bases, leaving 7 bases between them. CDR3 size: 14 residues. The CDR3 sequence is CASSIRPGNQPQHF. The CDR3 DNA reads TGTGCCAGTAGTATACGACCAGGCAATCAGCCCCAGCATTTT.